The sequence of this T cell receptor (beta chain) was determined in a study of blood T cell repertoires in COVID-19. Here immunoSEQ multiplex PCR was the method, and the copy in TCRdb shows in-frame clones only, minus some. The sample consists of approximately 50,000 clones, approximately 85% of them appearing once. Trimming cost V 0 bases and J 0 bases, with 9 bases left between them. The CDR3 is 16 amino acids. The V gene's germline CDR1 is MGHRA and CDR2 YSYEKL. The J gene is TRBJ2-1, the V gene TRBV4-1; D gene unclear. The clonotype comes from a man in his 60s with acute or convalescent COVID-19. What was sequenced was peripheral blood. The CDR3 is CASSQDRVASYNEQFF. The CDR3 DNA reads TGCGCCAGCAGCCAAGATCGAGTAGCCTCCTACAATGAGCAGTTCTTC.